This TCR beta chain was recorded in a study of T cell repertoires in cytomegalovirus infection. Study-wide context: Well-studied HLA-B-restricted epitopes and recently identified HLA-C-restricted epitopes of CMV were both used in the study. Public TCR beta signatures indicated both CMV infection and matching HLA type. Study observations and caveats: Accumulated public TCR beta family frequency recognized individuals carrying CMV together with the relevant HLA. In two of eight donors, the top clonotype was HLA-C-restricted CMV-specific.

The CDR3 loop spans 14 amino acids. Per germline, CDR1 SEHNR and CDR2 FQNEAQ (reference sequence). V lost 5 bases and J lost 4, with 11 bases in between. The sample holds many counts of this clonotype. What it recognizes is unknown. TCRdb analysed the reads with MiXCR anew, one entry per CDR3 protein. The sample carries roughly 920,000 distinct CDR3 sequences, approximately 31% recorded once. The sequenced sample was cultured CD8+ T cells from PBMCs, obtained from culture after CMV antigen stimulation. This TCR was sampled from a human donor in good health (CMV status not recorded). Some clones in this sample may be carry-over from other donors' samples. This chain links TRBV7-9 with TRBJ1-4, with a tentative D call TRBD1 (6 bases). CDR3 DNA sequence: TGTGCCAGCAGCAAGACAGGATTTAATGAAAAACTGTTTTTT. This gives the protein CASSKTGFNEKLFF.